These 9 T cell receptor beta chains originate from one sample sequenced in a study of shared clonotypes between healthy human individuals. Sequencing used immunoSEQ multiplex PCR; TCRdb keeps in-frame clones, though not all of them. This sample has 450,000 to 500,000 clones, with around three quarters found just once. Source material: PBMCs. These receptors were obtained from a middle-aged woman in good health. Some clones in this sample may be carry-over from other donors' samples.

This chain's CDR3 is CASSIDRRNEQFF. CDR3 sequence (DNA): TGTGCCAGTAGTATAGATCGTAGGAATGAGCAGTTCTTC. V is TRBV19 and J is TRBJ2-1; no clear D. The CDR3 extends over 13 amino acids. CDR1 and CDR2 from the germline V gene are LNHDA and SQIVND (reference sequence). The V end lost 0 bases, the J end lost 7 bases, and 7 bases lay between the germline ends.

The rearrangement uses TRBV18 and TRBJ2-2, with D perhaps being TRBD1 or TRBD2 (5 bases each). Per germline, CDR1 KGHSH and CDR2 LQKENI. V lost 1 base, J lost 1 base, and 7 bases lay in between. The CDR3 covers 15 residues. Here the CDR3 reads CASSPQRGNTGELFF. In DNA form, the CDR3 reads TGTGCCAGCTCACCACAGAGGGGGAACACCGGGGAGCTGTTTTTT.

The rearrangement joins TRBV4-1 to TRBJ2-1, with TRBD2 matching over 13 bases. CDR1 is MGHRA and CDR2 is YSYEKL in the germline V gene. Trimming removed 4 bases from V and 8 bases from J; junction bases left unmatched: 11. CDR3 length: 17 residues. The CDR3 nucleotides are TGCGCCAGCAGCCTAAAACGGACTAGCGGGAGTGTGGATGAGCAGTTCTTC. This codes for CASSLKRTSGSVDEQFF.

The chain couples TRBV4-1 to TRBJ1-2; 8 bases align to TRBD1. V shed 3 bases and J 8 bases; nucleotides not matched to a gene: 11. Germline lookup yields CDR1 MGHRA and CDR2 YSYEKL. This CDR3 comprises 15 residues. CDR3 sequence reads: CASSQTGQGLYGYTF. The CDR3, as DNA: TGCGCCAGCAGCCAGACAGGACAGGGATTATACGGCTACACCTTC.

The V and J genes are TRBV7-9 and TRBJ2-1; no reliable D call. Germline V lookup: CDR1 SEHNR, CDR2 FQNEAQ (reference sequence). The CDR3 runs to 13 residues. The V gene lost 4 bases and the J gene lost 4 bases, with 8 bases spanning the gap. CDR3 residues: CASSSDGYNEQFF. As DNA, the CDR3 is TGTGCCAGCAGCTCCGACGGATACAATGAGCAGTTCTTC.

This clone was recorded only once. This chain links TRBV7-3 with TRBJ2-3; 7 positions agree with TRBD2. V trimming: 5 bases; J trimming: 5 bases; junction bases outside the gene matches: 10. Germline V CDR1 and CDR2: SGHTA, FQGTGA. The CDR3 consists of 15 residues. The CDR3 sequence: CASSLRTRGKDTQYF. DNA for the CDR3: TGTGCCAGCAGCCTCCGGACTAGAGGGAAAGATACGCAGTATTTT.

This clone was observed a handful of times. V is TRBV9 and J is TRBJ2-1; 15 bases match TRBD2. The germline gives CDR1 SGDLS, CDR2 YYNGEE. The V and J ends lost 4 bases and 4 bases, in that order; junction bases with no gene match: 9. The CDR3 consists of 18 residues. The chain's CDR3 is CASSPPRTSGRGYNEQFF. The CDR3, as DNA: TGTGCCAGCAGCCCCCCCCGGACTAGCGGGAGGGGGTACAATGAGCAGTTCTTC.

V gene TRBV9 combines with J gene TRBJ1-2, with 9 bases aligning to TRBD1. The CDR3 spans 13 residues. V lost 4 bases to trimming and J lost 6 bases; unmatched junction nucleotides: 4. Germline CDR1 and CDR2: SGDLS and YYNGEE. CDR3 amino acids: CASSFRQGDGYTF. CDR3 in DNA: TGTGCCAGCAGCTTCCGACAGGGGGATGGCTACACCTTC.

Worth noting for this clone: Possible read error: a much larger clone is one base away. At the DNA level, this CDR3 is encoded by other sequences in the same sample as well. The chain combines TRBV4-1 with TRBJ1-5; D is possibly TRBD1 (5 bases). This CDR3 contains 14 residues. In germline, CDR1 is MGHRA, CDR2 YSYEKL. The V gene lost 4 bases and the J gene lost 6 bases, with 13 bases spanning the gap. The CDR3 sequence: CASSPVGGGQPQHF. The CDR3 region has the DNA TGCGCCAGCAGCCCCGTGGGGGGGGGTCAGCCCCAGCATTTT.